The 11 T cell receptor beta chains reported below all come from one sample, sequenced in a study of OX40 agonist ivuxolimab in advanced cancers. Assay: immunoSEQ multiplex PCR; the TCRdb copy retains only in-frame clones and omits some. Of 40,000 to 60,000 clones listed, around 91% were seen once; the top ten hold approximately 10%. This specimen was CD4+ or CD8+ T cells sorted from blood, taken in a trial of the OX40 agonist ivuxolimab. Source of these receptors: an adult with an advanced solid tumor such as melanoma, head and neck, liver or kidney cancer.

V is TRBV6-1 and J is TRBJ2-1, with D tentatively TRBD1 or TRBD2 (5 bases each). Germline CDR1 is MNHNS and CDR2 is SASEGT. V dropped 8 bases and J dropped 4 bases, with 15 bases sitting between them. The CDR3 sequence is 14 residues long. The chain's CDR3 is CASCLSGAYNEQFF. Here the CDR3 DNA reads TGTGCCAGCTGCTTGTCCGGGGCGTACAATGAGCAGTTCTTC.

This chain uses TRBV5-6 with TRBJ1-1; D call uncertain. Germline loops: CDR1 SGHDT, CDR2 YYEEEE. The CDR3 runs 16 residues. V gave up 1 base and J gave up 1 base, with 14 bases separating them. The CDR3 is CASSLYRGLGNTEAFF. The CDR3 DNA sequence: TGTGCCAGCAGCTTGTACCGCGGTCTGGGGAACACTGAAGCTTTCTTT.

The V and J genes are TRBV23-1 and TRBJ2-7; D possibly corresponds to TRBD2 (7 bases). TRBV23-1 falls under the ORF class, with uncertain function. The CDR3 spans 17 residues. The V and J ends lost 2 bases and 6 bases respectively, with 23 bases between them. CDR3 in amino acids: CASSQSAGLTGGSEQYF. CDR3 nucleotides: TGCGCCAGCAGTCAAAGCGCCGGACTGACGGGGGGCAGCGAGCAGTACTTC.

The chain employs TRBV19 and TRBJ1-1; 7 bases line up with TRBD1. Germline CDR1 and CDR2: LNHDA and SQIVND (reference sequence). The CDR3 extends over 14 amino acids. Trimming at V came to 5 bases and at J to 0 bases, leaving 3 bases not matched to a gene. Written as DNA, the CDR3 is TGTGCCAGTAGTTACGACAGGGTGAACACTGAAGCTTTCTTT. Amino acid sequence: CASSYDRVNTEAFF.

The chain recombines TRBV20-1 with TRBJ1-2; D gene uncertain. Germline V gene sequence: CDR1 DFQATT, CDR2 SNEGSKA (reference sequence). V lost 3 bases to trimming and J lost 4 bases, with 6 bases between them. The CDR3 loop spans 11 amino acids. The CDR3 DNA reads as TGCAGTGCTAGCCGCACCTATGGCTACACCTTC. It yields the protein CSASRTYGYTF.

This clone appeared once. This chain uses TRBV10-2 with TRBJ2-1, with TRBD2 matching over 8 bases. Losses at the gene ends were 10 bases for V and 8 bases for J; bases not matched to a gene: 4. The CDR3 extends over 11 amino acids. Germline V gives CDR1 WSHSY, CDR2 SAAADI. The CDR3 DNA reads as TGCGCCACAAAACTAGCGGATGAGCAGTTCTTC. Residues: CATKLADEQFF.

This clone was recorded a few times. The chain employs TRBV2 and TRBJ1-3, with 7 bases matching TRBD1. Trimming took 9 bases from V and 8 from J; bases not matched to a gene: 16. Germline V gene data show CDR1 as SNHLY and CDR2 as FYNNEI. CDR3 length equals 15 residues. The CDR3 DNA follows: TGTGCCAGTAATCTGGCCCAACAGGGGTCGGACACCATATATTTT. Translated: CASNLAQQGSDTIYF.

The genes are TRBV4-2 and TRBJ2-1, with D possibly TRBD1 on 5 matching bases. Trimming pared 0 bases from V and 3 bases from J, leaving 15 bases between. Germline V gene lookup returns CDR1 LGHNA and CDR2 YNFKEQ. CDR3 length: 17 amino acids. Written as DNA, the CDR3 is TGTGCCAGCAGCCAAGATTGGAACAGGAACAACTACAATGAGCAGTTCTTC. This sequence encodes CASSQDWNRNNYNEQFF.

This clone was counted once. CDR3 bases: TGTGCCAGCTCACCCCCGATAGCGGGAGGCAGCACAGATACGCAGTATTTT. This translates into CASSPPIAGGSTDTQYF. The chain is built from TRBV18 and TRBJ2-3; TRBD2 aligns across 10 bases. J was trimmed by 0 bases and V by 3 bases; bases with no gene match: 6. The CDR3 loop spans 17 amino acids. Per the germline V gene, CDR1 is KGHSH and CDR2 is LQKENI. Complete variable domain (other parts from reference TRBV18 and TRBJ2-3): NAGVMQNPRHLVRRRGQEARLRCSPMKGHSHVYWYRQLPEEGLKFMVYLQKENIIDESGMPKERFSAEFPKEGPSILRIQQVVRGDSAAYFCASSPPIAGGSTDTQYFGPGTRLTVL.

CDR3 coding DNA: TGCGCCAGCAGCTTAATGACTAGCGGGAGAGGCAATGAGCAGTTCTTC. Translated, it gives CASSLMTSGRGNEQFF. The rearrangement links TRBV5-1 to TRBJ2-1, with 12 nucleotides matching TRBD2. J lost 6 bases, V lost 2 bases, and 6 bases had no gene match. The CDR3 covers 16 residues. In germline, CDR1 is SGHRS, CDR2 YFSETQ.

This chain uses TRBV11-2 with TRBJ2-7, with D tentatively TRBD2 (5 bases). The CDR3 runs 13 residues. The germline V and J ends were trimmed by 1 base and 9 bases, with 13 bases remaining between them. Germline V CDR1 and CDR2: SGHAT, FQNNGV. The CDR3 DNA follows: TGTGCCAGCAGCTTAGGGCCGGGGTTGGGGCAGTACTTC. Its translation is CASSLGPGLGQYF.